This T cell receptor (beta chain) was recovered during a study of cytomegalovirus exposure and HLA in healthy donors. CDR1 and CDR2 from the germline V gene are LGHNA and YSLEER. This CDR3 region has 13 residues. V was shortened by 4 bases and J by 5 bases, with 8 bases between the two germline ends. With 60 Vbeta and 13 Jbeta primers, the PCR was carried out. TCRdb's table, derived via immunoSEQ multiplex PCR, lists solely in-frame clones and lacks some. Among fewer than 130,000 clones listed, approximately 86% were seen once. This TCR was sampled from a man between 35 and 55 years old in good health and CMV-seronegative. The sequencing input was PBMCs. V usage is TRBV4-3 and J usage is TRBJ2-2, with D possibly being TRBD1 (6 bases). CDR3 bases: TGCGCCAGCAGCCGTACAGGGACCGGGGAGCTGTTTTTT. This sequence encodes CASSRTGTGELFF.